Sequencing of this TCR beta chain was carried out in a study of regulatory T cells in long-lasting Graves disease. V trimming: 6 bases; J trimming: 0 bases; junction bases outside the gene matches: 12. The CDR3 spans 18 residues. Germline assignment: CDR1 MNHNS and CDR2 SASEGT. HTBI primers from iRepertoire and Arm-PCR of CDR3 regions yielded the TCR beta libraries. TCRdb recomputed calls from the multiplex PCR reads with MiXCR, one row per CDR3 protein. The sample contains 600,000 to 850,000 distinct CDR3 sequences, about 30% of which appear only once. Time point meaning: persistent/refractory GD, antithyroid drugs over 5 years with positive TRAb. Extracted PBMC RNA gave rise to the TCR library.

Sequencing was performed on peripheral blood mononuclear cells (PBMCs), taken when the disease was refractory, from a patient treated with antithyroid drugs. This chain connects TRBV6-1 to TRBJ1-5, with 9 bases fitting TRBD1. The origin of this receptor is a female donor with Graves disease. This chain's CDR3 is CASRIRPGQGYSNQPQHF. DNA for the CDR3: TGTGCCAGCAGAATTCGGCCGGGACAGGGTTATAGCAATCAGCCCCAGCATTTT.